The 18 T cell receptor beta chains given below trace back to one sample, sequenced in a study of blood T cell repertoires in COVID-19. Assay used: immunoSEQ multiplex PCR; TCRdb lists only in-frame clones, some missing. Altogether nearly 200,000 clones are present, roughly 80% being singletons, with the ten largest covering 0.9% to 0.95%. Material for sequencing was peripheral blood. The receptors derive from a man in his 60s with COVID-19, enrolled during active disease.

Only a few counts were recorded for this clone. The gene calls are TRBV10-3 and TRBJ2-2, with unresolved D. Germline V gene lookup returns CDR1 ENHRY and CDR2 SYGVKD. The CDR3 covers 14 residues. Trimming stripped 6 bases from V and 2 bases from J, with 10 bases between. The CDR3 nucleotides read TGTGCCATCAGCTCGGAGTATAACACCGGGGAGCTGTTTTTT. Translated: CAISSEYNTGELFF.

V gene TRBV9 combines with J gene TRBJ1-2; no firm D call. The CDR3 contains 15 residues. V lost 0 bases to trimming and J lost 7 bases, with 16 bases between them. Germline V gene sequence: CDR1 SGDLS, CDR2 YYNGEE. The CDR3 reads CASSVVDAAVSGYTF. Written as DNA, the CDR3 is TGTGCCAGCAGCGTAGTAGATGCGGCAGTGTCTGGCTACACCTTC.

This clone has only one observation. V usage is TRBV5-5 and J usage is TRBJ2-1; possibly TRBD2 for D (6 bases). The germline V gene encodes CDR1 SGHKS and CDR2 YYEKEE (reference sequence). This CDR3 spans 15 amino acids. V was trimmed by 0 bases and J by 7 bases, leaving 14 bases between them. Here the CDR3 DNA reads TGTGCCAGCAGCTTGGAGGGGACGGGGGTTAATGAGCAGTTCTTC. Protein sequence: CASSLEGTGVNEQFF.

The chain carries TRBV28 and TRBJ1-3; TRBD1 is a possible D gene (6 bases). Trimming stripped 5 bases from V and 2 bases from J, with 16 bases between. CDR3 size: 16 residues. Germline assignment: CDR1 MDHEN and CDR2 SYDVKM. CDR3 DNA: TGTGCCAGCAGTCCCCTCGGGGACATTACTGGAAACACCATATATTTT. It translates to CASSPLGDITGNTIYF. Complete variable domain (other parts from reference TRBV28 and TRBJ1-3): DVKVTQSSRYLVKRTGEKVFLECVQDMDHENMFWYRQDPGLGLRLIYFSYDVKMKEKGDIPEGYSVSREKKERFSLILESASTNQTSMYLCASSPLGDITGNTIYFGEGSWLTVV.

The CDR3 DNA is TGTGCCAGCAGTGAAATCAGCGGTGTCTATGGCTACACCTTC. It specifies CASSEISGVYGYTF. The V gene is TRBV6-1, the J gene TRBJ1-2; the D is unclear. Germline CDR1 MNHNS, CDR2 SASEGT. The CDR3 is 14 amino acids. Trimming removed 2 bases at V and 4 bases at J, with 11 bases between.

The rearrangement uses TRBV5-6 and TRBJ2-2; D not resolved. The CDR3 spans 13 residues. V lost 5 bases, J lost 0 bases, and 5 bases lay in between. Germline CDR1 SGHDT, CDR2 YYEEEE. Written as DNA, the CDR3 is TGTGCCAGCAGTCCCTCGAACACCGGGGAGCTGTTTTTT. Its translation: CASSPSNTGELFF.

The CDR3 DNA reads as TGTGCCAGCAGTTCCCACAGGGATGGGCCCTACGAGCAGTACTTC. Its translation: CASSSHRDGPYEQYF. This chain links TRBV28 with TRBJ2-7; TRBD1 might be the D (6 bases). The CDR3 is made up of 15 amino acids. Per the germline V gene, CDR1 is MDHEN and CDR2 is SYDVKM. V lost 4 bases to trimming and J lost 2 bases, with 15 bases between them.

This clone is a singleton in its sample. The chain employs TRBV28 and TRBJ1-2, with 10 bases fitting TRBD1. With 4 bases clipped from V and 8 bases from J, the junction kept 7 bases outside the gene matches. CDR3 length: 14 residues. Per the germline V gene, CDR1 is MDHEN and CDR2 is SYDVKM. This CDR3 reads CASSSTGGAGGYTF. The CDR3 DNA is TGTGCCAGCAGTTCGACAGGGGGCGCGGGAGGCTACACCTTC.

The CDR3 DNA is TGCGCCAGCACCCTCCAAGAGACAGGGACCATATATGGCTACACCTTC. Translating it yields CASTLQETGTIYGYTF. The chain combines TRBV5-1 with TRBJ1-2; 7 bases map to TRBD1. V gave up 6 bases and J gave up 5 bases; unmatched junction bases: 16. Germline V lookup: CDR1 SGHRS, CDR2 YFSETQ. CDR3 length equals 16 residues.

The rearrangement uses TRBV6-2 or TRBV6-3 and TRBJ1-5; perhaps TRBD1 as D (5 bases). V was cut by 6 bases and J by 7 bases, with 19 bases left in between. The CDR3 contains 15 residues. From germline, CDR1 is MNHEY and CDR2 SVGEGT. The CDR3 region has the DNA TGTGCCAGCAGCCAAGCCGTCAGGGTGTACCAGCCCCAGCATTTT. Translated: CASSQAVRVYQPQHF.

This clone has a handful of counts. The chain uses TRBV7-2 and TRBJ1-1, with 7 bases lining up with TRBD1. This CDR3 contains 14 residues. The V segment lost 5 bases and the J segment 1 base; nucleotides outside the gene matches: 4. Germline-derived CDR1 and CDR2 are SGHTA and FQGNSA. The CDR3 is CASSRRQGNTEAFF. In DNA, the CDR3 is TGTGCCAGCAGCAGACGACAGGGGAACACTGAAGCTTTCTTT.

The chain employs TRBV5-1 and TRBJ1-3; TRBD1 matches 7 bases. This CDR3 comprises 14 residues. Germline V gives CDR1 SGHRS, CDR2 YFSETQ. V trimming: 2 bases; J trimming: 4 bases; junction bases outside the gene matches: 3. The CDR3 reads CASSLQGQGNTIYF. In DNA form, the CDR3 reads TGCGCCAGCAGCTTACAGGGGCAGGGAAACACCATATATTTT.

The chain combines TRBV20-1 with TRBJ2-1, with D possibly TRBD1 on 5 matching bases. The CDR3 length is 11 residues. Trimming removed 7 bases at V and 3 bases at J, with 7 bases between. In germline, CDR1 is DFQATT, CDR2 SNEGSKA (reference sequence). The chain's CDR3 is CSGQFYNEQFF. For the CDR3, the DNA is TGCAGTGGACAGTTCTACAATGAGCAGTTCTTC.

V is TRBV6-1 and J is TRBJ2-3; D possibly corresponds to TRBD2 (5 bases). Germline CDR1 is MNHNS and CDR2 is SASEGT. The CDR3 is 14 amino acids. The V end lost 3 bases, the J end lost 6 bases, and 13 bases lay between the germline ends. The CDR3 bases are TGTGCCAGCAGTGACGGACTGGGGAAGGATACGCAGTATTTT. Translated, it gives CASSDGLGKDTQYF.

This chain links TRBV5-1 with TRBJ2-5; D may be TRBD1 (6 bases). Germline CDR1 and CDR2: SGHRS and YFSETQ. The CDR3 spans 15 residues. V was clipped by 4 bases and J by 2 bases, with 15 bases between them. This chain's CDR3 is CASSRTELLQETQYF. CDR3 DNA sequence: TGCGCCAGCAGCCGGACAGAGCTACTGCAAGAGACCCAGTACTTC.

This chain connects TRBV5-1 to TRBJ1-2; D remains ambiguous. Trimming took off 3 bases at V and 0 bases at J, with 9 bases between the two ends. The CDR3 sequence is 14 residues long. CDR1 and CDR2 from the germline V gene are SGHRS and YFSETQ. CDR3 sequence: CASSSDGTNYGYTF. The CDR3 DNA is TGCGCCAGCAGCTCGGACGGGACTAACTATGGCTACACCTTC.

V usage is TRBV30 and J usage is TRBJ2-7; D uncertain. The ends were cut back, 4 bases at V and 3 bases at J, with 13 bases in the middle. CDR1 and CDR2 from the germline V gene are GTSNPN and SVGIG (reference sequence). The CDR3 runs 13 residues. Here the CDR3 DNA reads TGTGCCTGGAAAGGAGCAGATCGCTACGAGCAGTACTTC. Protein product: CAWKGADRYEQYF. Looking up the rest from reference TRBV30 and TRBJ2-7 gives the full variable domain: SQTIHQWPATLVQPVGSPLSLECTVEGTSNPNLYWYRQAAGRGLQLLFYSVGIGQISSEVPQNLSASRPQDRQFILSSKKLLLSDSGFYLCAWKGADRYEQYFGPGTRLTVT.

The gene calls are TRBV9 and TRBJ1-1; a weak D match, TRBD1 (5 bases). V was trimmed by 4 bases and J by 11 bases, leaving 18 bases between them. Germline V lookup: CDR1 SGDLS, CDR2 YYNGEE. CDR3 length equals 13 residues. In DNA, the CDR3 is TGTGCCAGCAGCTCAGCGGGGCCCAGGGACGCTTTCTTT. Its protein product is CASSSAGPRDAFF.